This TCR beta chain was retrieved from a study of blood T cell repertoires in COVID-19. Study-wide background: COVID-19 samples, acute and convalescent, were from the United States, Italy and Spain.

The data were produced by immunoSEQ multiplex PCR, yet TCRdb's version contains in-frame clones alone and is incomplete. The sample records tens of thousands of clones, 85% to 90% being singletons. Trimming cost V 6 bases and J 7 bases; bases outside gene matches: 3. This CDR3 is 13 amino acids long. The specimen was peripheral blood. The receptor was isolated from a man between 65 and 85 years old with active or convalescent COVID-19. This chain joins TRBV12-3 or TRBV12-4 and TRBJ1-5; 10 positions agree with TRBD1. CDR3 sequence (DNA): TGTGCCAGCAGGCTGGACAGGGGGCAGCCCCAGCATTTT. Its translation: CASRLDRGQPQHF.